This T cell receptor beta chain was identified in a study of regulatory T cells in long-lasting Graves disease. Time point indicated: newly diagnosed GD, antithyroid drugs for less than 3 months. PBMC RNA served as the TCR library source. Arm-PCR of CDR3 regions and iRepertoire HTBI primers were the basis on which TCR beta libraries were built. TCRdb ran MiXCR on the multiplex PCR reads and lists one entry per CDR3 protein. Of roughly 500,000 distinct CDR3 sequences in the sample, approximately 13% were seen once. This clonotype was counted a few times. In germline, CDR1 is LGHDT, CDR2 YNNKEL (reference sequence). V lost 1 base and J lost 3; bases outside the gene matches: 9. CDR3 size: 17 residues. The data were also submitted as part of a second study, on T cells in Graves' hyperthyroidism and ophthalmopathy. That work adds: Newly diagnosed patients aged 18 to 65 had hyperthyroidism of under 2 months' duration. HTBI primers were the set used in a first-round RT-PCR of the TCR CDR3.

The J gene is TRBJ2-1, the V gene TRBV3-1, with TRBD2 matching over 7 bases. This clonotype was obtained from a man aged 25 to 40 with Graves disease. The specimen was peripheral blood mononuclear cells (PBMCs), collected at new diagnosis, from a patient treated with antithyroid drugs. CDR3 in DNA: TGTGCCAGCAGCCAAGTTTCGGCGGGAGCCCTCTACAATGAGCAGTTCTTC. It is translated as CASSQVSAGALYNEQFF.